This T cell receptor (beta chain) was recovered during a study of vaccination effects on CD4 cells after COVID-19. About this clone itself: Its antigen is not identified.

Clones were read by immunoSEQ multiplex PCR, and TCRdb kept only the in-frame ones, dropping some. The sample includes 65,000 to 90,000 clones, nearly 75% of them seen just once. V lost 7 bases and J 0 bases, leaving 21 bases between the germline ends. CDR1 is SGHTS and CDR2 is YDEGEE in the germline V gene. The CDR3 totals 17 residues. Isolation of CD4+ T cells took place after about nine days of culture. All study participants received two doses of BNT162b2 or mRNA-1273 vaccine. The chain joins TRBV5-8 to TRBJ2-3; D call uncertain. The sequenced sample was CD4+ T cells from PBMCs cultured without peptide, obtained after COVID-19 vaccination. The sequence derives from a human donor who received a COVID-19 vaccine. CDR3 sequence (DNA): TGTGCCAGCCCCGAATACTACTGGACCACTAGCACAGATACGCAGTATTTT. This encodes CASPEYYWTTSTDTQYF.